The 24 T cell receptor beta chains below were found in one sample sequenced in a study of blood T cell repertoires in COVID-19. The repertoire was sequenced with immunoSEQ multiplex PCR; TCRdb's copy has only in-frame clones and lacks some. The sample carries 35,000 to 50,000 clones, 75% to 90% recorded once. The sample taken for sequencing was peripheral blood. The receptors stem from a man aged 60 to 75 with active COVID-19.

This sequence joins TRBV27 and TRBJ2-7; 10 positions agree with TRBD1. The ends lost 6 bases at V and 4 bases at J; junction bases unmatched: 9. This CDR3 is built from 15 residues. The germline V gene encodes CDR1 MNHEY and CDR2 SMNVEV (reference sequence). The CDR3 nucleotides are TGTGCCAGCAGGGCGCCGGGACAGGGGAAATACGAGCAGTACTTC. Its protein product is CASRAPGQGKYEQYF.

The rearrangement links TRBV5-5 to TRBJ2-7; no clear D gene. V was clipped by 1 base and J by 0 bases, with 5 bases between them. The CDR3 spans 13 residues. Germline values: CDR1 SGHKS, CDR2 YYEKEE (reference sequence). CDR3 in amino acids: CASSLLDSYEQYF. CDR3 in DNA: TGTGCCAGCAGCTTGTTAGACTCCTACGAGCAGTACTTC.

As concerns this clone: The same CDR3 is also encoded by other DNA sequences in this sample. This rearrangement joins TRBV19 to TRBJ2-2; 7 nucleotides match TRBD1. CDR1 LNHDA and CDR2 SQIVND come from the germline V gene (reference sequence). CDR3 length equals 14 residues. V lost 7 bases, J lost 8 bases, and 10 bases stayed unmatched. CDR3 coding DNA: TGTGCCAGTATGAGGGGGCCACGGGCGGGGGAGCTGTTTTTT. It codes for CASMRGPRAGELFF.

The CDR3: CASSLTSGRAGWQETQYF. Written as DNA, the CDR3 is TGTGCCAGCAGTTTGACTAGCGGGAGGGCCGGTTGGCAAGAGACCCAGTACTTC. This chain connects TRBV28 to TRBJ2-5; 14 nucleotides align to TRBD2. CDR1 is MDHEN and CDR2 is SYDVKM in the germline V gene. After removal of 3 bases from V and 2 bases from J, the junction contained 8 bases not matched to a gene. CDR3 length: 18 residues.

The V gene is TRBV6-5, the J gene TRBJ2-7; 15 bases match TRBD2. Germline values: CDR1 MNHEY, CDR2 SVGAGI. The CDR3 spans 16 residues. V lost 4 bases, J lost 7 bases, and 8 bases stayed unmatched. The CDR3 bases are TGTGCCAGCAGTTTCGGACTAGCGGGAGGGCCGGGTGAGCAGTACTTC. Its protein product is CASSFGLAGGPGEQYF.

This clone was seen more than once but under ten times. The rearrangement joins TRBV18 to TRBJ2-1; either TRBD1 or TRBD2 may fit D (9 bases each). With 3 bases removed from V and 3 bases from J, the gap between germline ends came to 27 bases. The CDR3 contains 20 residues. Germline V gene sequence: CDR1 KGHSH, CDR2 LQKENI. CDR3 DNA sequence: TGTGCCAGCTCACCCCCGACAGGGGGGAAGACTAGCGGCATCTACAATGAGCAGTTCTTC. The encoded protein is CASSPPTGGKTSGIYNEQFF.

This clone came up a few times. This chain links TRBV5-1 with TRBJ2-6, with D perhaps matching TRBD1 (6 bases). The V gene lost 2 bases and the J gene lost 1 base, with 28 bases spanning the gap. The CDR3 runs 22 residues. The V gene's germline CDR1 is SGHRS and CDR2 YFSETQ. CDR3 nucleotide sequence: TGCGCCAGCAGCTTACCAAATACCAAGGACAGACCCCAGGGATCTGGGGCCAACGTCCTGACTTTC. It specifies CASSLPNTKDRPQGSGANVLTF.

This chain connects TRBV18 to TRBJ1-2; D might be TRBD1 (6 bases). Germline V gene sequence: CDR1 KGHSH, CDR2 LQKENI. The CDR3 is 14 residues long. Trimming pared 3 bases from V and 4 bases from J, leaving 12 bases between. CDR3 bases: TGTGCCAGCTCACCCTCAGGGGTGCTCTATGGCTACACCTTC. Translating it yields CASSPSGVLYGYTF.

This clone is a singleton in its sample. The rearrangement links TRBV7-3 to TRBJ2-3; 8 bases line up with TRBD2. The CDR3 has 15 residues. V dropped 0 bases and J dropped 4; count of bases not matched to a gene: 3. CDR1 is SGHTA, CDR2 FQGTGA, per germline. CDR3 sequence: CASSLTSGTADTQYF. The CDR3 DNA reads as TGTGCCAGCAGCTTAACTAGCGGGACCGCAGATACGCAGTATTTT.

The V and J genes are TRBV28 and TRBJ2-2; TRBD1 matches 7 bases. The CDR3 has 14 residues. CDR1 MDHEN and CDR2 SYDVKM come from the germline V gene. Germline trimming cut 6 bases from V and 4 bases from J; bases unmatched to any gene: 5. DNA for the CDR3: TGTGCCAGCAGGACAGGGACGGGCACCGGGGAGCTGTTTTTT. Its protein is CASRTGTGTGELFF.

The CDR3 DNA reads as TGTGCCAGCAGCGTAGATGGCAGCGATCAAGAGACCCAGTACTTC. It translates to CASSVDGSDQETQYF. The chain links TRBV9 to TRBJ2-5; D not certain. The germline V gene encodes CDR1 SGDLS and CDR2 YYNGEE. Trimming left V 0 bases short and J 2 bases short, with 11 bases between. CDR3 size: 15 residues.

This clone occurred once. V is TRBV19 and J is TRBJ2-3, with 13 positions matching TRBD2. Trimming removed 7 bases from V and 2 bases from J; junction bases left unmatched: 6. Germline V gene lookup returns CDR1 LNHDA and CDR2 SQIVND (reference sequence). This CDR3 is built from 16 residues. DNA of the CDR3: TGTGCCAGTACACCCGGACTAGCGGGAGCCACAGATACGCAGTATTTT. This translates into CASTPGLAGATDTQYF.

This clone has only one observation. The chain has TRBV19 and TRBJ2-3, with 7 positions matching TRBD2. The CDR3 covers 13 residues. The germline CDR1 and CDR2 sequences are LNHDA and SQIVND (reference sequence). The V segment lost 11 bases and the J segment 5 bases; nucleotides outside the gene matches: 10. CDR3 sequence reads: CAARGGPVDTQYF. DNA of the CDR3: TGTGCCGCTAGGGGAGGGCCTGTAGATACGCAGTATTTT.

The CDR3 protein is CASSFDRREKLFF. CDR3 DNA sequence: TGTGCCAGCAGTTTCGACAGAAGGGAAAAACTGTTTTTT. The rearrangement joins TRBV12-3 or TRBV12-4 to TRBJ1-4, with a tentative D call TRBD1 (5 bases). V was shortened by 3 bases and J by 8 bases, with 10 bases between the two germline ends. The CDR3 totals 13 residues.

J is TRBJ2-2 and V is TRBV18; TRBD2 aligns across 12 bases. The CDR3 loop spans 18 amino acids. Germline assignment: CDR1 KGHSH and CDR2 LQKENI. The trim removed 4 bases at V and 4 bases at J, leaving 10 bases unmatched. The CDR3 protein is CASSQRLAGAEGTGELFF. The CDR3 bases are TGTGCCAGCTCACAGCGACTAGCGGGAGCCGAGGGCACCGGGGAGCTGTTTTTT.

This chain links TRBV5-1 with TRBJ2-7; 7 bases map to TRBD2. Trimming at V came to 0 bases and at J to 3 bases, leaving 6 bases not matched to a gene. There are 15 residues in the CDR3. Germline CDR1 reads SGHRS; CDR2 reads YFSETQ. The CDR3 region is CASSLDLAEYYEQYF. CDR3 in DNA: TGCGCCAGCAGCTTGGATCTAGCGGAATACTACGAGCAGTACTTC. Full variable domain (missing parts from reference TRBV5-1 and TRBJ2-7): KAGVTQTPRYLIKTRGQQVTLSCSPISGHRSVSWYQQTPGQGLQFLFEYFSETQRNKGNFPGRFSGRQFSNSRSEMNVSTLELGDSALYLCASSLDLAEYYEQYFGPGTRLTVT.

The chain has TRBV28 and TRBJ2-7; perhaps TRBD1 as D (6 bases). Trimming cost V 4 bases and J 3 bases, with 13 bases left between them. The CDR3 is 14 residues long. Germline CDR1 and CDR2: MDHEN and SYDVKM. CDR3 in amino acids: CASSSGTGYYEQYF. Written as DNA, the CDR3 is TGTGCCAGCAGTTCCGGAACAGGGTACTACGAGCAGTACTTC. The variable domain in full, with the rest retrieved from reference TRBV28 and TRBJ2-7, is DVKVTQSSRYLVKRTGEKVFLECVQDMDHENMFWYRQDPGLGLRLIYFSYDVKMKEKGDIPEGYSVSREKKERFSLILESASTNQTSMYLCASSSGTGYYEQYFGPGTRLTVT.

This sequence joins TRBV4-3 and TRBJ2-3; 9 bases line up with TRBD2. After removal of 0 bases from V and 2 bases from J, the junction contained 6 bases not matched to a gene. The CDR3 loop spans 17 amino acids. CDR1 is LGHNA, CDR2 YSLEER, per germline. DNA for the CDR3: TGCGCCAGCAGCCAAGATTCTAGCGGGATTTCCACAGATACGCAGTATTTT. The encoded protein is CASSQDSSGISTDTQYF.

This clone has only one observation. J is TRBJ1-5 and V is TRBV7-2; D gene uncertain. V lost 1 base and J lost 1, with 11 bases in between. Germline CDR1 and CDR2: SGHTA and FQGNSA. The CDR3 extends over 16 amino acids. Here the CDR3 reads CASSLVSGFSNQPQHF. As DNA, the CDR3 is TGTGCCAGCAGCTTAGTGTCAGGCTTCAGCAATCAGCCCCAGCATTTT. The full variable domain, completed using reference TRBV7-2 and TRBJ1-5, is GAGVSQSPSNKVTEKGKDVELRCDPISGHTALYWYRQSLGQGLEFLIYFQGNSAPDKSGLPSDRFSAERTGGSVSTLTIQRTQQEDSAVYLCASSLVSGFSNQPQHFGDGTRLSIL.

The rearrangement uses TRBV4-2 and TRBJ2-5; 9 nucleotides align to TRBD2. Germline CDR1 and CDR2: LGHNA and YNFKEQ. CDR3 length: 16 amino acids. The V segment lost 0 bases and the J segment 1 base; nucleotides outside the gene matches: 3. CDR3 bases: TGTGCCAGCAGCCAAGATCTAGCGGGGTTCCAAGAGACCCAGTACTTC. Protein: CASSQDLAGFQETQYF.

This chain links TRBV7-2 with TRBJ1-6; perhaps TRBD1 as D (5 bases). Trimming stripped 3 bases from V and 6 bases from J, with 15 bases between. Germline V CDR1 and CDR2: SGHTA, FQGNSA. This CDR3 spans 16 amino acids. The DNA of the CDR3 is TGTGCCAGCAGCTTTTCAATTACAGGTCTTAATTCACCCCTCCACTTT. It specifies CASSFSITGLNSPLHF.

The V call is TRBV7-9, the J call TRBJ1-4, with 12 bases that match TRBD1. The length of the CDR3 is 15 residues. The germline CDR1 and CDR2 sequences are SEHNR and FQNEAQ (reference sequence). The junction had 4 bases not matched to a gene; V was cut back by 3 bases and J by 8 bases. CDR3 residues: CASSLGQGAEEKLFF. The CDR3 nucleotides read TGTGCCAGCAGCTTGGGACAGGGGGCGGAGGAAAAACTGTTTTTT. The complete variable domain, with remaining parts taken from reference TRBV7-9 and TRBJ1-4, reads DTGVSQNPRHKITKRGQNVTFRCDPISEHNRLYWYRQTLGQGPEFLTYFQNEAQLEKSRLLSDRFSAERPKGSFSTLEIQRTEQGDSAMYLCASSLGQGAEEKLFFGSGTQLSVL.

The genes are TRBV2 and TRBJ1-2; perhaps TRBD1 as D (6 bases). The CDR3 consists of 13 residues. Trimming took 3 bases from V and 8 from J, leaving 13 bases between them. Germline V lookup: CDR1 SNHLY, CDR2 FYNNEI. CDR3 coding DNA: TGTGCCAGCAGTGAGCAGGGGATGAGAGGCTACACCTTC. This sequence encodes CASSEQGMRGYTF.

This chain uses TRBV6-2 or TRBV6-3 with TRBJ2-5, with D uncertain. This CDR3 contains 14 residues. Germline CDR1 MNHEY, CDR2 SVGEGT. The germline V and J ends were trimmed by 3 bases and 0 bases, with 8 bases remaining between them. CDR3 sequence (DNA): TGTGCCAGCAGTTATCGCGCCTACCAAGAGACCCAGTACTTC. This encodes CASSYRAYQETQYF.